What follows are 23 T cell receptor beta chains derived from one specimen sequenced in a study of low-dose radiotherapy and immunotherapy resistance in tumors. The time point was: after trial treatment. Treatment indicated: LDRT plus nivolumab, ipilimumab, low-dose cyclophosphamide and aspirin (RACIN trial). TCR amplification used around 19 PCR cycles, a constant-region primer and a V-primer adapter. Each CDR3 protein gets one entry after TCRdb re-called the reads with MiXCR. Of some 52,000 distinct CDR3 sequences in the sample, roughly a third were seen once. The source material was PBMCs, sampled after low-dose radiotherapy plus immunotherapy. These receptors were collected from a male donor with rectosigmoid adenocarcinoma.

In its sample, this clonotype was seen a few times. For the CDR3, the DNA is TGTGCCAGCAGTGTTACCGGGACAGGGGCCTACGAGCAGTACTTC. Its protein product is CASSVTGTGAYEQYF. J is TRBJ2-7 and V is TRBV6-1; 10 positions agree with TRBD1. CDR1 is MNHNS and CDR2 is SASEGT in the germline V gene. The CDR3 is 15 residues long. J was trimmed by 2 bases and V by 4 bases; bases with no gene match: 5.

At least ten counts were recorded for this clonotype. A read error may account for a junction end that differs from germline. The rearrangement joins TRBV20-1 to TRBJ1-5, with 8 bases matching TRBD1. CDR3 length: 14 residues. Germline assignment: CDR1 DFQATT and CDR2 SNEGSKA (reference sequence). CDR3 DNA sequence: TGTTCGGGACAGGATATCAATAGCAATCAGCCCCAGCATTTT. This codes for CSGQDINSNQPQHF.

This clonotype was observed a handful of times. This chain connects TRBV20-1 to TRBJ2-7; D remains unclear. Germline-derived CDR1 and CDR2 are DFQATT and SNEGSKA (reference sequence). Trimming removed 5 bases from V and 2 bases from J, with 22 bases in between. This CDR3 region has 16 residues. In nucleotides, the CDR3 is TGCAGTGCTTCCTTCCGGGCAGCCGGTGTAACCTACGAGCAGTACTTC. It encodes CSASFRAAGVTYEQYF.

This clonotype was observed a few times. The chain combines TRBV19 with TRBJ2-7; 11 bases are shared with TRBD2. Germline V gives CDR1 LNHDA, CDR2 SQIVND (reference sequence). The CDR3 length is 17 residues. The V and J ends lost 4 bases and 3 bases, in that order; junction bases with no gene match: 11. The CDR3 sequence: CASSNPGLAESGYEQYF. The CDR3 DNA reads TGTGCCAGTAGTAATCCGGGACTAGCGGAGTCCGGCTACGAGCAGTACTTC.

The chain is built from TRBV5-6 and TRBJ2-7, with D perhaps matching TRBD2 (5 bases). The germline V gene has CDR1 SGHDT and CDR2 YYEEEE. V lost 1 base, J lost 2 bases, and 13 bases lay in between. The CDR3 extends over 15 amino acids. The CDR3 DNA follows: TGTGCCAGCAGCTTGCGAGGGTCTCGGCCCTACGAGCAGTACTTC. Translation: CASSLRGSRPYEQYF.

This chain joins TRBV12-3 or TRBV12-4 and TRBJ2-7; TRBD2 agrees at 7 bases. The CDR3 is 15 amino acids. Germline trimming cut 4 bases from V and 0 bases from J; bases unmatched to any gene: 6. The CDR3 DNA is TGTGCCAGCAGTTCGTGGGAGGGCCGCTCCTACGAGCAGTACTTC. Encoded protein: CASSSWEGRSYEQYF.

The rearrangement joins TRBV7-9 to TRBJ2-1, with 9 nucleotides matching TRBD2. CDR3 length: 16 residues. V lost 6 bases to trimming and J lost 0 bases; unmatched junction nucleotides: 6. From germline, CDR1 is SEHNR and CDR2 FQNEAQ (reference sequence). CDR3 loop: CASSYSGGRSYNEQFF. Here the CDR3 DNA reads TGTGCCAGCAGTTATAGCGGGGGACGCTCCTACAATGAGCAGTTCTTC.

The rearrangement joins TRBV14 to TRBJ2-1; the D is unclear. The CDR3 contains 16 residues. Trimming took off 1 base at V and 0 bases at J, with 10 bases between the two ends. CDR1 SGHDN and CDR2 FVKESK come from the germline V gene. CDR3 DNA: TGTGCCAGCAGCCAAGCCCGAGATGTCTCCTACAATGAGCAGTTCTTC. Translated, it gives CASSQARDVSYNEQFF.

This clonotype was recorded at least ten times. The chain carries TRBV4-2 and TRBJ2-1; tentatively, D is TRBD1 (5 bases). Germline assignment: CDR1 LGHNA and CDR2 YNFKEQ. Trimming cost V 1 base and J 3 bases, with 16 bases left between them. The CDR3 has 17 amino acids. The DNA of the CDR3 is TGTGCCAGCAGCCAAGCTGCGGCCCTAGGGGTCTACAATGAGCAGTTCTTC. Translated: CASSQAAALGVYNEQFF.

This clonotype was observed a few times. The gene calls are TRBV10-3 and TRBJ2-2; a weak D match, TRBD2 (5 bases). Germline V gene data show CDR1 as ENHRY and CDR2 as SYGVKD. The CDR3 runs 14 residues. V dropped 3 bases and J dropped 5 bases, with 10 bases sitting between them. The CDR3 sequence is CAISDGRTTGELFF. Here the CDR3 DNA reads TGTGCCATCAGTGACGGCAGGACTACCGGGGAGCTGTTTTTT.

The count of this clonotype is one. J is TRBJ2-3 and V is TRBV4-1; D is ambiguous. The CDR3 has 14 amino acids. With 3 bases removed from V and 2 bases from J, the gap between germline ends came to 9 bases. Germline values: CDR1 MGHRA, CDR2 YSYEKL. The CDR3 loop reads CASSHPMTTDTQYF. As DNA, the CDR3 is TGCGCCAGCAGCCACCCCATGACCACAGATACGCAGTATTTT.

The chain is built from TRBV28 and TRBJ1-2, with D hard to call. The CDR3 has 13 residues. The V gene lost 10 bases and the J gene lost 7 bases, with 19 bases spanning the gap. The germline V gene has CDR1 MDHEN and CDR2 SYDVKM. As DNA, the CDR3 is TGTGCCATCTCACCAGAAGTATTTCGTGGCTACACCTTC. Residues: CAISPEVFRGYTF.

There are many counts of this clonotype. The chain has TRBV27 and TRBJ1-6, with 10 bases that match TRBD1. Germline CDR1 and CDR2: MNHEY and SMNVEV (reference sequence). J gave up 8 bases and V 6 bases, and 4 bases lay outside the gene matches. CDR3 length equals 14 residues. The CDR3 is CASRPGQGDSPLHF. The CDR3 coding sequence is TGTGCCAGCAGACCCGGACAGGGGGATTCACCCCTCCACTTT.

This clonotype was recorded many times. The chain recombines TRBV15 with TRBJ1-4, with 8 positions matching TRBD1. The CDR3 length is 16 residues. Trimming cost V 0 bases and J 6 bases; bases outside gene matches: 6. CDR1 is LNHNV and CDR2 is YYDKDF in the germline V gene (reference sequence). Written as DNA, the CDR3 is TGTGCCACCAGCAGAGATTCCGGGACAGGATATGAAAAACTGTTTTTT. It codes for CATSRDSGTGYEKLFF. Supplemented by reference TRBV15 and TRBJ1-4, the full variable domain reads DAMVIQNPRYQVTQFGKPVTLSCSQTLNHNVMYWYQQKSSQAPKLLFHYYDKDFNNEADTPDNFQSRRPNTSFCFLDIRSPGLGDTAMYLCATSRDSGTGYEKLFFGSGTQLSVL.

This clonotype was counted many times. The chain links TRBV4-2 to TRBJ2-5, with 7 nucleotides matching TRBD1. J lost 4 bases, V lost 5 bases, and 7 bases had no gene match. Germline assignment: CDR1 LGHNA and CDR2 YNFKEQ. The CDR3 is 14 residues long. This CDR3 is CASSSRQGLETQYF. DNA for the CDR3: TGTGCCAGCAGCTCCCGACAGGGATTAGAGACCCAGTACTTC.

The J gene is TRBJ1-3, the V gene TRBV7-2; tentative D call: TRBD1 (6 bases). CDR3 size: 16 residues. Germline V gene sequence: CDR1 SGHTA, CDR2 FQGNSA. The V and J ends lost 5 bases and 6 bases respectively, with 20 bases between them. CDR3 region: CASSAAASRDTNTIYF. CDR3 nucleotide sequence: TGTGCCAGCAGCGCCGCCGCTTCCCGGGACACAAACACCATATATTTT.

The rearrangement uses TRBV20-1 and TRBJ1-1; no reliable D call. The CDR3 has 14 residues. V was cut by 1 base and J by 2 bases, with 11 bases left in between. From germline, CDR1 is DFQATT and CDR2 SNEGSKA (reference sequence). The chain's CDR3 is CSARGSAVNTEAFF. The CDR3 DNA reads TGCAGTGCTAGAGGTTCAGCAGTTAACACTGAAGCTTTCTTT.

The table lists this clonotype with a few counts. The chain employs TRBV3-1 and TRBJ2-6; 7 nucleotides agree with TRBD2. Germline trimming cut 4 bases from V and 4 bases from J; bases unmatched to any gene: 13. From germline, CDR1 is LGHDT and CDR2 YNNKEL (reference sequence). CDR3 size: 18 residues. The CDR3 DNA follows: TGTGCCAGCAGCCCGAAAGCCAGCGGGGCACCGGGGGCCAACGTCCTGACTTTC. It codes for CASSPKASGAPGANVLTF. The complete variable domain, with remaining parts taken from reference TRBV3-1 and TRBJ2-6, reads DTAVSQTPKYLVTQMGNDKSIKCEQNLGHDTMYWYKQDSKKFLKIMFSYNNKELIINETVPNRFSPKSPDKAHLNLHINSLELGDSAVYFCASSPKASGAPGANVLTFGAGSRLTVL.

The rearrangement links TRBV7-9 to TRBJ1-1, with D unresolved. This CDR3 region has 11 residues. CDR1 is SEHNR, CDR2 FQNEAQ, per germline (reference sequence). The germline V and J ends were trimmed by 6 bases and 8 bases, with 10 bases remaining between them. For the CDR3, the DNA is TGTGCCAGCAGGCAGGTGGGGGAAGCTTTCTTT. This sequence encodes CASRQVGEAFF.

This clonotype was seen repeatedly, ten times or more. The chain couples TRBV2 to TRBJ2-3, with D tentatively TRBD2 (5 bases). This CDR3 is built from 16 residues. Per germline, CDR1 SNHLY and CDR2 FYNNEI. V lost 7 bases, J lost 3 bases, and 20 bases lay in between. Here the CDR3 reads CASTDYGGLTTDTQYF. The CDR3 DNA reads as TGTGCCAGCACCGACTATGGTGGTCTTACTACAGATACGCAGTATTTT.

In this sample, this clonotype turned up many times. The chain links TRBV6-5 to TRBJ2-2; the D gene is possibly TRBD1 (6 bases). Germline V gene data show CDR1 as MNHEY and CDR2 as SVGAGI. This CDR3 is built from 16 residues. Trimming stripped 1 base from V and 0 bases from J, with 9 bases between. The CDR3 spells CASSYLGQPNTGELFF. The CDR3 nucleotides read TGTGCCAGCAGTTACTTAGGACAGCCGAACACCGGGGAGCTGTTTTTT.

This clonotype was seen many times. The chain carries TRBV30 and TRBJ2-7; D unresolved. Germline CDR1 GTSNPN, CDR2 SVGIG (reference sequence). Trimming removed 1 base from V and 2 bases from J, with 3 bases in between. The CDR3 is made up of 11 amino acids. The CDR3 nucleotides read TGTGCCTGGAGTGGGACCTACGAGCAGTACTTC. Amino acid sequence: CAWSGTYEQYF.

This clonotype was observed at least ten times. The chain carries TRBV7-9 and TRBJ2-7, with no clear D. Trimming took off 2 bases at V and 0 bases at J, with 2 bases between the two ends. Germline CDR1 and CDR2: SEHNR and FQNEAQ (reference sequence). The CDR3 length is 12 residues. DNA for the CDR3: TGTGCCAGCAGCTTATACTCCTACGAGCAGTACTTC. Translation: CASSLYSYEQYF.